This TCR beta chain was sequenced in a study of response to subunit inactivated influenza vaccine. Trimming stripped 6 bases from V and 3 bases from J, with 15 bases between. The CDR3 contains 14 residues. Using its own MiXCR run on the RT-PCR reads, TCRdb lists one record per CDR3 protein. The sample carries around 570,000 distinct CDR3 sequences, about 11% recorded once. The same sample was also used in a study of T cells expressing NK-cell markers. That work states: As the method of synthesis, 5'RACE template switching with UMIs yielded TCR beta cDNA.

This specimen consisted of PBMCs from blood, obtained on the day of vaccination. The chain couples TRBV12-3 or TRBV12-4 to TRBJ2-7; D might be TRBD1 (6 bases). The TCR originated in a man between 50 and 59 years old who received an inactivated influenza vaccine. The CDR3 here is CASSPSGQNYEQYF. CDR3 coding DNA: TGTGCCAGCAGCCCAAGCGGACAGAACTACGAGCAGTACTTC.